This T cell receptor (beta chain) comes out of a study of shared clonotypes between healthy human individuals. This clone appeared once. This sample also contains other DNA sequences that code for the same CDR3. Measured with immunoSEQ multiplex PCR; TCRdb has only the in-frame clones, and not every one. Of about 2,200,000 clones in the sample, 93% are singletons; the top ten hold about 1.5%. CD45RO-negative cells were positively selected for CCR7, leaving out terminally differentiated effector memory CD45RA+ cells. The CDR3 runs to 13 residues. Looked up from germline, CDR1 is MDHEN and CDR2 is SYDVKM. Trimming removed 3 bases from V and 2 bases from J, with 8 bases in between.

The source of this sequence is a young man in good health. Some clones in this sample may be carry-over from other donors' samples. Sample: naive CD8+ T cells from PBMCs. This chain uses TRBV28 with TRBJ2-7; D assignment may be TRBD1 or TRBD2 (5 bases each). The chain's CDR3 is CASSFGGPYEQYF. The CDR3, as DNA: TGTGCCAGCAGTTTTGGGGGTCCCTACGAGCAGTACTTC.